The 11 T cell receptor beta chains given below trace back to one sample, sequenced in a study of control samples from healthy donors and cancer patients. Measured with immunoSEQ multiplex PCR; TCRdb has only the in-frame clones, and not every one. The sample shows 100,000 or so clones, roughly 90% of them seen only once. What was sequenced was blood. The receptor source for this set is a man aged 30 to 39 in good health.

The chain carries TRBV10-3 and TRBJ2-5; unclear D gene. V was trimmed by 3 bases and J by 0 bases, leaving 5 bases between them. The CDR3 is made up of 13 amino acids. The germline V gene has CDR1 ENHRY and CDR2 SYGVKD. CDR3 sequence reads: CAISEQNQETQYF. The CDR3 nucleotides are TGTGCCATCAGTGAACAGAACCAAGAGACCCAGTACTTC.

The table lists this clone with a count of one. The rearrangement uses TRBV28 and TRBJ2-3; D uncertain. Germline lookup yields CDR1 MDHEN and CDR2 SYDVKM. V dropped 2 bases and J dropped 1 base, with 7 bases sitting between them. The CDR3 extends over 14 amino acids. The CDR3 region is CASSLIGGTDTQYF. The CDR3, as DNA: TGTGCCAGCAGTTTAATAGGTGGCACAGATACGCAGTATTTT.

The chain uses TRBV7-9 and TRBJ1-2; 8 nucleotides match TRBD1. Germline CDR1 and CDR2: SEHNR and FQNEAQ (reference sequence). After removal of 5 bases from V and 8 bases from J, the junction contained 10 bases not matched to a gene. CDR3 size: 14 residues. CDR3 residues: CASSLTGGSEGYTF. CDR3 sequence (DNA): TGTGCCAGCAGCCTTACAGGGGGATCGGAAGGCTACACCTTC.

This clone was seen only once. This chain connects TRBV19 to TRBJ1-4; weak D call: TRBD1 (6 bases). CDR3 length: 19 residues. V gave up 6 bases and J gave up 0 bases, with 23 bases separating them. Looked up from germline, CDR1 is LNHDA and CDR2 is SQIVND (reference sequence). This CDR3 is CASSPRSRGLLTTNEKLFF. The CDR3 DNA reads TGTGCCAGTAGCCCCAGGAGTCGGGGGCTTCTAACAACTAATGAAAAACTGTTTTTT. Supplemented by reference TRBV19 and TRBJ1-4, the full variable domain reads DGGITQSPKYLFRKEGQNVTLSCEQNLNHDAMYWYRQDPGQGLRLIYYSQIVNDFQKGDIAEGYSVSREKKESFPLTVTSAQKNPTAFYLCASSPRSRGLLTTNEKLFFGSGTQLSVL.

The chain recombines TRBV12-5 with TRBJ1-3; 7 bases match TRBD1. V trimming: 0 bases; J trimming: 1 base; junction bases outside the gene matches: 21. There are 22 residues in the CDR3. CDR1 is LGHNT, CDR2 FRNRAP, per germline. CDR3 region: CASGLVRGDARTRQGSGNTIYF. The CDR3 DNA is TGTGCTAGTGGTTTGGTACGTGGGGACGCGCGGACCAGACAGGGATCTGGAAACACCATATATTTT. Supplemented by reference TRBV12-5 and TRBJ1-3, the full variable domain reads DARVTQTPRHKVTEMGQEVTMRCQPILGHNTVFWYRQTMMQGLELLAYFRNRAPLDDSGMPKDRFSAEMPDATLATLKIQPSEPRDSAVYFCASGLVRGDARTRQGSGNTIYFGEGSWLTVV.

The chain links TRBV27 to TRBJ1-1, with D uncertain. Germline V gene lookup returns CDR1 MNHEY and CDR2 SMNVEV (reference sequence). There are 18 residues in the CDR3. Deletions cut 5 bases from V and 1 base from J, with 23 bases between. This chain's CDR3 is CASSPQGNLWSRNTEAFF. The CDR3 DNA reads as TGTGCCAGCAGTCCCCAAGGTAACTTGTGGTCGAGGAACACTGAAGCTTTCTTT.

The chain combines TRBV6-2 or TRBV6-3 with TRBJ1-1; 12 bases map to TRBD1. The V and J ends lost 6 bases and 0 bases, in that order; junction bases with no gene match: 5. CDR3 size: 16 residues. The germline gives CDR1 MNHEY, CDR2 SVGEGT. Here the CDR3 DNA reads TGTGCCAGCAGCCCCGGGACAGGGGGCATGAACACTGAAGCTTTCTTT. Its translation is CASSPGTGGMNTEAFF.

This clone has just one count. The rearrangement uses TRBV19 and TRBJ2-7; D is unclear. CDR1 and CDR2 from the germline V gene are LNHDA and SQIVND (reference sequence). Deletions cut 10 bases from V and 2 bases from J, with 18 bases between. The CDR3 spans 14 residues. CDR3 sequence (DNA): TGTGCCACTCGATGGCGCCGAAGGGCCTACGAGCAGTACTTC. This sequence encodes CATRWRRRAYEQYF.

J is TRBJ2-6 and V is TRBV5-1, with TRBD2 matching 8 bases. The germline CDR1 and CDR2 sequences are SGHRS and YFSETQ. Trimming took 4 bases from V and 1 from J; bases not matched to a gene: 7. The CDR3 has 17 amino acids. The CDR3 is CASSGGLVFSGANVLTF. As DNA, the CDR3 is TGCGCCAGCAGCGGGGGACTAGTGTTTTCTGGGGCCAACGTCCTGACTTTC.

This chain uses TRBV6-5 with TRBJ1-1; D is uncertain. Germline V gives CDR1 MNHEY, CDR2 SVGAGI. Trimming shortened V by 0 bases and J by 9 bases, and 11 bases separated the two germline ends. The CDR3 contains 13 residues. Here the CDR3 reads CASSYSRTLQAFF. DNA for the CDR3: TGTGCCAGCAGTTACTCCCGGACTCTACAAGCTTTCTTT.

This chain joins TRBV19 and TRBJ2-1; possibly TRBD1 or TRBD2 for D (5 bases each). Trimming removed 5 bases at V and 0 bases at J, with 11 bases between. The CDR3 is made up of 15 amino acids. Per the germline V gene, CDR1 is LNHDA and CDR2 is SQIVND (reference sequence). The CDR3 DNA follows: TGTGCCAGTAGTGCCGGGACCCGCTCCTACAATGAGCAGTTCTTC. Translation gives CASSAGTRSYNEQFF.